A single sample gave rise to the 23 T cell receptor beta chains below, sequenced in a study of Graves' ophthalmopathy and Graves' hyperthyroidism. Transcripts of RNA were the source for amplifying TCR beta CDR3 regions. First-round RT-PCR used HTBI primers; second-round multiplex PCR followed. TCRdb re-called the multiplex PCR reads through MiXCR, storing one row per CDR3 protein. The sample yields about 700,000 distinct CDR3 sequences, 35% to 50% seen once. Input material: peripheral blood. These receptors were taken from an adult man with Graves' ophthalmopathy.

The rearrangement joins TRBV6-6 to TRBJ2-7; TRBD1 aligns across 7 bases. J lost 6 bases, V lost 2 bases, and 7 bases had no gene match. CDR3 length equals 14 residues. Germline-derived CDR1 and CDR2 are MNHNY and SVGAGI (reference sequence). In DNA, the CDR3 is TGTGCCAGCAGTTACCCGACAGGGAAGTTCGAGCAGTACTTC. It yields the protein CASSYPTGKFEQYF.

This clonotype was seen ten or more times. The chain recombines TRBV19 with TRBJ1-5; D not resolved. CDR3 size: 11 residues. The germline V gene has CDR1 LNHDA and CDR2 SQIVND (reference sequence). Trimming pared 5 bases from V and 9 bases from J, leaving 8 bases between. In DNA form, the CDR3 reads TGTGCCAGTAGTTCCGAAGGGCCCCAGCATTTT. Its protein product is CASSSEGPQHF.

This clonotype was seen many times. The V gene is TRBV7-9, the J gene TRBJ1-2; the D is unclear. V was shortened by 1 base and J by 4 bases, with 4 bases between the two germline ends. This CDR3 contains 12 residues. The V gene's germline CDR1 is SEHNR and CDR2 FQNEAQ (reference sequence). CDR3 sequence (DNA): TGTGCCAGCAGCTTAGACGGCTATGGCTACACCTTC. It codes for CASSLDGYGYTF.

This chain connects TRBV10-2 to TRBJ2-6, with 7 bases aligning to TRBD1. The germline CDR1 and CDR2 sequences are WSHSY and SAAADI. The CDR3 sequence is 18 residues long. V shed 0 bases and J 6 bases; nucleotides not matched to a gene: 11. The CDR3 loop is CASSESAGGHHLANVLTF. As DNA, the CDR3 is TGCGCCAGCAGTGAGTCGGCAGGGGGACATCATTTGGCCAACGTCCTGACTTTC.

The CDR3 is CASTISGGTRDGYTF. The CDR3, as DNA: TGTGCCAGCACCATCAGTGGGGGAACCCGGGATGGCTACACCTTC. The rearrangement joins TRBV2 to TRBJ1-2, with TRBD1 as a possible D gene (5 bases). The germline CDR1 and CDR2 sequences are SNHLY and FYNNEI. V was trimmed by 7 bases and J by 6 bases, leaving 21 bases between them. There are 15 residues in the CDR3.

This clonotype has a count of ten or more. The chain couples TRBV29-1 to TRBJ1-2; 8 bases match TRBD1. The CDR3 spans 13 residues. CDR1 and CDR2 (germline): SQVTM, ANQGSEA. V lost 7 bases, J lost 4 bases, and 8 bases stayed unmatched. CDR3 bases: TGCAGCGCCGCTAGACAGGGGCCCTATGGCTACACCTTC. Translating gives CSAARQGPYGYTF.

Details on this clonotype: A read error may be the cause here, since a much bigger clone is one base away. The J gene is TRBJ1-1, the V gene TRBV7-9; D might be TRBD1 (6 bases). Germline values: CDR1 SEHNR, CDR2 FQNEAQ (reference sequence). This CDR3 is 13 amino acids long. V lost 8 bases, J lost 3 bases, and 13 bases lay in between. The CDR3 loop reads CASALNRDTEAFF. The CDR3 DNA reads TGTGCCAGCGCACTTAACAGGGACACTGAAGCTTTCTTT.

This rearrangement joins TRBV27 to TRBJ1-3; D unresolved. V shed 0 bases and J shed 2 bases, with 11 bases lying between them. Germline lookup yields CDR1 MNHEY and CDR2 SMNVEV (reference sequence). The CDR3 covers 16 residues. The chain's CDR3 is CASSLSLSATGNTIYF. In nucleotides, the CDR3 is TGTGCCAGCAGTTTATCGCTCTCCGCGACTGGAAACACCATATATTTT.

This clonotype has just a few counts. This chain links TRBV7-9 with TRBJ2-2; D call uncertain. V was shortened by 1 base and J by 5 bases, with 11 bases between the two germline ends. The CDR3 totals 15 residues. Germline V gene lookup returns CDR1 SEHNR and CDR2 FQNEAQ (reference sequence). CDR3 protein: CASSLVSYKTGELFF. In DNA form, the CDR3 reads TGTGCCAGCAGCTTAGTGAGCTACAAGACCGGGGAGCTGTTTTTT.

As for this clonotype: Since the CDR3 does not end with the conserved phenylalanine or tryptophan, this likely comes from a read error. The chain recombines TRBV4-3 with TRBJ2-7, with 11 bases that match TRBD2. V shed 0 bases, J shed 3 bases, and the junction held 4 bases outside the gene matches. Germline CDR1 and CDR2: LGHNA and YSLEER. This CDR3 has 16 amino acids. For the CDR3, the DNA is TGCGCCAGCAGCCAAGAGTATACTAGCGGGAGCTACGAGCAGTACTGC. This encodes CASSQEYTSGSYEQYC.

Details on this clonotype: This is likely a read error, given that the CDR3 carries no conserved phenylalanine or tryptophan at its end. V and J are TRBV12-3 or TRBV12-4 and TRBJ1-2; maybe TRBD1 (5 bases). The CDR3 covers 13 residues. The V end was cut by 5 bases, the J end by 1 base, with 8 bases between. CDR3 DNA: TGTGCCAGCAGTCCCGACAGTAACTATGGCTACACCGTC. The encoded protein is CASSPDSNYGYTV.

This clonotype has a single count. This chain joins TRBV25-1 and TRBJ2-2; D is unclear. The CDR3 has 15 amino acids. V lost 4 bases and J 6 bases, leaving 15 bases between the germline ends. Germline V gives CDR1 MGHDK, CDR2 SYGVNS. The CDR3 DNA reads TGTGCCAGCAGTGTGGGCCTAGAAAGAGCCGGGGAGCTGTTTTTT. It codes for CASSVGLERAGELFF.

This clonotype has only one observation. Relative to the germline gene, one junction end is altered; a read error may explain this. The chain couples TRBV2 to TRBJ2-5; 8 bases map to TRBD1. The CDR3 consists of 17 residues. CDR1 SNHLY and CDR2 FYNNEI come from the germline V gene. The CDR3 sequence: CAISALTGDRTKETQYF. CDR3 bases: TGTGCCATCAGTGCACTGACAGGGGACCGTACCAAAGAGACCCAGTACTTC.

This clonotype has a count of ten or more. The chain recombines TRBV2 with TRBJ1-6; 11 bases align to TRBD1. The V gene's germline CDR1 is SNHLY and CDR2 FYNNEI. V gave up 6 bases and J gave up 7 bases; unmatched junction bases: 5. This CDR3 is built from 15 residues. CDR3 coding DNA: TGTGCCAGCAGACCCCGGGACAGGGGGAATTCACCCCTCCACTTT. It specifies CASRPRDRGNSPLHF.

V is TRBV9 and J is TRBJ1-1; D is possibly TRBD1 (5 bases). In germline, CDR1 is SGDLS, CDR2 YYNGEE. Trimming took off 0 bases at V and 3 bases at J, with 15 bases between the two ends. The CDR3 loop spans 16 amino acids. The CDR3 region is CASSVGDSIGDTEAFF. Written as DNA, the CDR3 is TGTGCCAGCAGCGTAGGTGACAGCATAGGGGACACTGAAGCTTTCTTT.

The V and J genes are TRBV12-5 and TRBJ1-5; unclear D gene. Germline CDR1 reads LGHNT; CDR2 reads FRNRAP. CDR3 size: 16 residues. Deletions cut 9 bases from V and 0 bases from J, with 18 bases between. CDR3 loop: CASSAEYGLSNQPQHF. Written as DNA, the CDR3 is TGTGCTAGCAGTGCCGAATATGGGCTTAGCAATCAGCCCCAGCATTTT.

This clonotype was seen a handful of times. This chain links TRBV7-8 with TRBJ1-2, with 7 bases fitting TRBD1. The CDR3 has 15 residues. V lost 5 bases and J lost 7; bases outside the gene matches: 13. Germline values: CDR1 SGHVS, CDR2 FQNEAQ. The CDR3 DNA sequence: TGTGCCAGCAGCCCCGACAGGGATCCCGGGGGTGGCTACACCTTC. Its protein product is CASSPDRDPGGGYTF.

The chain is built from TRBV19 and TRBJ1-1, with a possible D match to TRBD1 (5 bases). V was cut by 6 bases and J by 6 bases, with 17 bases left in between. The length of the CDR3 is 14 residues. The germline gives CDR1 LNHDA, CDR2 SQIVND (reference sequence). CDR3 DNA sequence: TGTGCCAGTAGCGGTCGGTACAGGTCGTCTGAAGCTTTCTTT. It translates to CASSGRYRSSEAFF.

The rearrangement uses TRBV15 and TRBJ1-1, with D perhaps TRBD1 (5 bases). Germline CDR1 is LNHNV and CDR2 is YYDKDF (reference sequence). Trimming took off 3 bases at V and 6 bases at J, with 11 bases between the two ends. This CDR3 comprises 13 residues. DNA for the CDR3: TGTGCCACCAGCAGCCGGGGCAGAGCTGAAGCTTTCTTT. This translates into CATSSRGRAEAFF.

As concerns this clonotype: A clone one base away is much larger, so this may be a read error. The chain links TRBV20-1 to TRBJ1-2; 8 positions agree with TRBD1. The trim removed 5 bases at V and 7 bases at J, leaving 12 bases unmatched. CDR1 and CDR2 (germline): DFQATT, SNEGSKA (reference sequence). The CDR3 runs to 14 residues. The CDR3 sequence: CSARTQGEPVGYTF. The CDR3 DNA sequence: TGCAGTGCTCGAACACAGGGGGAACCTGTTGGCTACACCTTC.

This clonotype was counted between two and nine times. For the CDR3, the DNA is TGTGCCAGTAATAGGGACAGCGCCACCGGGGAGCTGTTTTTT. It is translated as CASNRDSATGELFF. The chain joins TRBV19 to TRBJ2-2, with 7 bases lining up with TRBD1. The junction had 6 bases not matched to a gene; V was cut back by 7 bases and J by 4 bases. This CDR3 has 14 amino acids. Germline V gene data show CDR1 as LNHDA and CDR2 as SQIVND (reference sequence). The entire variable domain, with the rest obtained from reference TRBV19 and TRBJ2-2, is as follows: DGGITQSPKYLFRKEGQNVTLSCEQNLNHDAMYWYRQDPGQGLRLIYYSQIVNDFQKGDIAEGYSVSREKKESFPLTVTSAQKNPTAFYLCASNRDSATGELFFGEGSRLTVL.

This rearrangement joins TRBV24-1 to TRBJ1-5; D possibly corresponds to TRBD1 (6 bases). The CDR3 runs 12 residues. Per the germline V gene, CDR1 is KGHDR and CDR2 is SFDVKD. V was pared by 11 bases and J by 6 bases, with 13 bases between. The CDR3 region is CASRTGSQPQHF. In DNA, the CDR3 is TGTGCCAGCAGAACAGGGTCTCAGCCCCAGCATTTT.

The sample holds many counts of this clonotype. CDR3 amino acids: CASRRGPTYNSPLHF. As DNA, the CDR3 is TGTGCCAGTAGGCGCGGACCGACTTATAATTCACCCCTCCACTTT. This chain joins TRBV19 and TRBJ1-6, with D hard to call. Germline lookup yields CDR1 LNHDA and CDR2 SQIVND (reference sequence). This CDR3 is 15 amino acids long. V lost 6 bases and J 4 bases, leaving 13 bases between the germline ends.